Below, 12 T cell receptor beta chains from the same sample are listed, as sequenced in a study of blood T cell repertoires in COVID-19. Measured with immunoSEQ multiplex PCR; TCRdb has only the in-frame clones, and not every one. The repertoire holds roughly 250,000 clones, more than 85% seen once, with 1.5% to 2% in the top ten. The sample comprised PBMCs or T cells enriched from blood (not recorded which). All receptors derive from a woman aged 50 to 60 who had recovered from COVID-19.

V and J are TRBV4-3 and TRBJ1-2; D remains unclear. The CDR3 spans 13 residues. Trimming removed 4 bases from V and 6 bases from J, with 12 bases in between. Germline V gives CDR1 LGHNA, CDR2 YSLEER. CDR3 amino acids: CASSPAAGDGYTF. The CDR3 DNA reads as TGCGCCAGCAGCCCGGCGGCGGGAGATGGCTACACCTTC.

This rearrangement joins TRBV7-9 to TRBJ2-3; possible D gene TRBD2, 5 bases. CDR1 and CDR2 (germline): SEHNR, FQNEAQ (reference sequence). The CDR3 loop spans 15 amino acids. The V and J ends lost 6 bases and 1 base respectively, with 14 bases between them. The CDR3 DNA reads TGTGCCAGCAGGCCGGGATGGACGGGCACAGATACGCAGTATTTT. It encodes CASRPGWTGTDTQYF.

As concerns this clone: Distinct nucleotide sequences in the sample also encode this CDR3. V gene TRBV20-1 combines with J gene TRBJ2-7; 8 nucleotides match TRBD1. The CDR3 extends over 11 amino acids. V lost 5 bases and J lost 7; bases outside the gene matches: 4. Per germline, CDR1 DFQATT and CDR2 SNEGSKA (reference sequence). The CDR3 coding sequence is TGCAGTGCTTGGACAGGGCGTGAGCAGTACTTC. Its translation is CSAWTGREQYF.

The chain combines TRBV7-2 with TRBJ2-1; 11 nucleotides align to TRBD2. V lost 1 base to trimming and J lost 13 bases; unmatched junction nucleotides: 6. The CDR3 is made up of 14 amino acids. CDR1 SGHTA and CDR2 FQGNSA come from the germline V gene. The CDR3 DNA reads TGTGCCAGCAGCTTAGGGGGTAGCGGGAGGGACCAGTTCTTC. This encodes CASSLGGSGRDQFF.

V and J are TRBV28 and TRBJ2-2; 8 nucleotides match TRBD2. The germline gives CDR1 MDHEN, CDR2 SYDVKM. With 5 bases clipped from V and 9 bases from J, the junction kept 8 bases outside the gene matches. CDR3 length: 14 amino acids. This CDR3 is CASSQGLGHRELFF. The DNA of the CDR3 is TGTGCCAGCAGTCAGGGACTAGGCCACCGGGAGCTGTTTTTT.

The chain recombines TRBV15 with TRBJ2-4; 7 bases match TRBD2. This CDR3 is built from 20 residues. Germline assignment: CDR1 LNHNV and CDR2 YYDKDF (reference sequence). The junction had 14 bases not matched to a gene; V was cut back by 0 bases and J by 0 bases. The CDR3 is CATSRDLSEREPIAKNIQYF. The CDR3 DNA follows: TGTGCCACCAGCAGAGATCTGAGTGAGCGGGAACCGATAGCCAAAAACATTCAGTACTTC.

The chain carries TRBV14 and TRBJ2-7; 12 nucleotides line up with TRBD2. Germline V lookup: CDR1 SGHDN, CDR2 FVKESK. CDR3 length: 16 amino acids. V gave up 2 bases and J gave up 3 bases; unmatched junction bases: 5. CDR3 coding DNA: TGTGCCAGCAGCCAACTAGCGGGAGGGCCGGGCTACGAGCAGTACTTC. Translating it yields CASSQLAGGPGYEQYF.

This clone was detected a few times. The rearrangement uses TRBV3-1 (or the pseudogene TRBV3-2) and TRBJ1-1, with 7 bases identical to TRBD1. Germline V CDR1 and CDR2: LGHDT, YNNKEL (reference sequence). V shed 4 bases and J 5 bases; nucleotides not matched to a gene: 19. This CDR3 has 18 residues. The DNA for the CDR3 is TGTGCCAGCAGCCTACTCCCTGGGTTCAGGACAGGTCGGACTGAAGCTTTCTTT. This translates into CASSLLPGFRTGRTEAFF.

This chain uses TRBV7-9 with TRBJ2-3; TRBD2 matches at 11 bases. V lost 4 bases and J lost 3; bases outside the gene matches: 0. The CDR3 extends over 14 amino acids. Per the germline V gene, CDR1 is SEHNR and CDR2 is FQNEAQ (reference sequence). The CDR3 DNA reads TGTGCCAGCAGCTGGACTAGCGGGACAGATACGCAGTATTTT. Translation gives CASSWTSGTDTQYF.

The gene calls are TRBV6-2 or TRBV6-3 and TRBJ2-1; no reliable D call. Trimming pared 7 bases from V and 0 bases from J, leaving 13 bases between. The CDR3 consists of 15 residues. Germline V CDR1 and CDR2: MNHEY, SVGEGT. The CDR3 nucleotides read TGTGCCAGCACCCCAACTTCAAGCTCCTACAATGAGCAGTTCTTC. Its translation: CASTPTSSSYNEQFF.

This clone came up a few times. CDR3 DNA sequence: TGTGCCAGCAGCCGCGCTACCGGACAGGGAGGGGCTAACTATGGCTACACCTTC. Translation gives CASSRATGQGGANYGYTF. V and J are TRBV5-6 and TRBJ1-2; 8 positions agree with TRBD1. Trimming removed 4 bases from V and 0 bases from J; junction bases left unmatched: 14. This CDR3 contains 18 residues. Germline lookup yields CDR1 SGHDT and CDR2 YYEEEE.

DNA for the CDR3: TGTGCCAGCAGTACCCGACAGGGGGCGAGAACTGAAGCTTTCTTT. This gives the protein CASSTRQGARTEAFF. The chain employs TRBV27 and TRBJ1-1; 10 bases agree with TRBD1. The CDR3 loop spans 15 amino acids. V dropped 5 bases and J dropped 5; count of bases not matched to a gene: 8. The germline gives CDR1 MNHEY, CDR2 SMNVEV (reference sequence).